The next 12 T cell receptor beta chains were all read from a single sample in a study of T-cell reconstitution after alpha-beta-depleted transplantation in children. The library targeted TCRbeta and was prepared with unique molecular identifiers. TCRdb reprocessed the PCR reads with MiXCR, giving one entry per CDR3 protein. The sample consists of approximately 250,000 distinct CDR3 sequences, over 20% of them appearing once. This material consisted of PBMCs, taken before TCRalphabeta/CD19-depleted stem cell transplant. The receptors derive from a girl aged 2 to 10 with Fanconi anemia, due to receive a stem cell transplant.

This clonotype came up a few times. The CDR3 reads CATSRDRVLLAGSYEQYF. The CDR3 coding sequence is TGTGCCACCAGCAGAGATCGAGTTTTACTAGCGGGATCCTACGAGCAGTACTTC. The chain couples TRBV15 to TRBJ2-7, with 10 bases that match TRBD2. This CDR3 region has 18 residues. Trimming took 0 bases from V and 1 from J; bases not matched to a gene: 9. Germline values: CDR1 LNHNV, CDR2 YYDKDF (reference sequence).

The table lists this clonotype with many counts. The chain recombines TRBV29-1 with TRBJ2-5; D assignment may be TRBD1 or TRBD2 (5 bases each). Looked up from germline, CDR1 is SQVTM and CDR2 is ANQGSEA. The germline V and J ends were trimmed by 1 base and 5 bases, with 11 bases remaining between them. The CDR3 sequence is 13 residues long. In nucleotides, the CDR3 is TGCAGCGTTGAAGGAGGGGCCCGTGAGACCCAGTACTTC. Residues: CSVEGGARETQYF. Full variable domain (missing parts from reference TRBV29-1 and TRBJ2-5): SAVISQKPSRDICQRGTSLTIQCQVDSQVTMMFWYRQQPGQSLTLIATANQGSEATYESGFVIDKFPISRPNLTFSTLTVSNMSPEDSSIYLCSVEGGARETQYFGPGTRLLVL.

This clonotype was found many times. The genes are TRBV29-1 and TRBJ2-7; TRBD1 matches at 8 bases. This CDR3 region has 13 residues. V dropped 4 bases and J dropped 5; count of bases not matched to a gene: 7. Germline V gene lookup returns CDR1 SQVTM and CDR2 ANQGSEA. DNA of the CDR3: TGCAGCGTTGTAGGACAGGGTCTGGACGAGCAGTACTTC. Translating it yields CSVVGQGLDEQYF.

This clonotype was observed a few times. The rearrangement uses TRBV6-5 and TRBJ2-1; no clear D gene. With 0 bases removed from V and 5 bases from J, the gap between germline ends came to 11 bases. The length of the CDR3 is 15 residues. Germline V gives CDR1 MNHEY, CDR2 SVGAGI. CDR3 sequence reads: CASSYSASGDNEQFF. CDR3 DNA: TGTGCCAGCAGTTACTCGGCTAGTGGGGACAATGAGCAGTTCTTC.

At least ten counts were recorded for this clonotype. V gene TRBV20-1 combines with J gene TRBJ1-3; D possibly corresponds to TRBD1 (5 bases). CDR1 and CDR2 from the germline V gene are DFQATT and SNEGSKA (reference sequence). V was clipped by 0 bases and J by 11 bases, with 20 bases between them. The CDR3 is 15 residues long. CDR3 loop: CSARDRGRAARSIYF. The CDR3 region has the DNA TGCAGTGCTAGAGATAGGGGCAGGGCCGCTCGGTCCATATATTTT.

The table lists this clonotype with many counts. The rearrangement joins TRBV12-3 or TRBV12-4 to TRBJ1-5; no firm D call. CDR3 length: 17 amino acids. V lost 3 bases and J lost 5, with 20 bases in between. Here the CDR3 reads CASSFHIPNSPDQPQHF. CDR3 DNA: TGTGCCAGCAGTTTCCATATTCCTAACAGCCCCGATCAGCCCCAGCATTTT.

This clonotype appeared many times. The chain employs TRBV12-3 or TRBV12-4 and TRBJ2-6; 7 bases agree with TRBD1. After removal of 6 bases from V and 5 bases from J, the junction contained 7 bases not matched to a gene. The CDR3 loop spans 15 amino acids. The CDR3 protein is CASSQGQIRANVLTF. CDR3 sequence (DNA): TGTGCCAGCAGCCAGGGACAGATCAGGGCCAACGTCCTGACTTTC.

The chain has TRBV19 and TRBJ1-5; D unclear. The germline CDR1 and CDR2 sequences are LNHDA and SQIVND (reference sequence). V lost 7 bases and J lost 5, with 15 bases in between. This CDR3 comprises 14 residues. DNA for the CDR3: TGTGCCAGTAAGTCGGGTGGGGATCATCAGCCCCAGCATTTT. Amino acids: CASKSGGDHQPQHF.

This clonotype was seen repeatedly, ten times or more. The chain recombines TRBV20-1 with TRBJ2-3; TRBD2 matches at 7 bases. Unmatched junction bases numbered 12, after V lost 6 bases and J lost 3 bases. The length of the CDR3 is 15 residues. CDR1 and CDR2 from the germline V gene are DFQATT and SNEGSKA (reference sequence). The CDR3 DNA is TGCAGTGCCACAGCGGGGAAAGAGGGGACAGATACGCAGTATTTT. This encodes CSATAGKEGTDTQYF.

This clonotype was counted many times. The CDR3 DNA sequence: TGCAGCGTTGAAGGAGGACATCGCATGAACACTGAAGCTTTCTTT. Its translation: CSVEGGHRMNTEAFF. V and J are TRBV29-1 and TRBJ1-1, with D possibly being TRBD1 (5 bases). CDR1 is SQVTM and CDR2 is ANQGSEA in the germline V gene. Deletions cut 1 base from V and 0 bases from J, with 12 bases between. The CDR3 length is 15 residues.

The table lists this clonotype with a few counts. The rearrangement uses TRBV11-2 and TRBJ2-3; 10 nucleotides line up with TRBD2. Germline CDR1 and CDR2: SGHAT and FQNNGV. J gave up 0 bases and V 1 base, and 7 bases lay outside the gene matches. This CDR3 has 18 residues. This CDR3 is CASSLVSSGGSSTDTQYF. The CDR3 DNA sequence: TGTGCCAGCAGCTTAGTTAGTAGCGGGGGGTCTAGCACAGATACGCAGTATTTT.

The CDR3 sequence: CASSPDQGAWGTQYF. The CDR3 coding sequence is TGTGCCAGCTCACCAGACCAGGGGGCATGGGGGACCCAGTACTTC. The chain joins TRBV18 to TRBJ2-5; TRBD1 matches 8 bases. The CDR3 extends over 15 amino acids. The trim removed 2 bases at V and 7 bases at J, leaving 9 bases unmatched. The germline V gene encodes CDR1 KGHSH and CDR2 LQKENI.